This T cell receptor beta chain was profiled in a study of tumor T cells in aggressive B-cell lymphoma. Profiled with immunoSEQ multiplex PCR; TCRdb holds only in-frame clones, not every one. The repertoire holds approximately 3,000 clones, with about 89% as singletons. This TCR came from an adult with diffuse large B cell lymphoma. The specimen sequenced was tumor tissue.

CDR3 protein: CASSPPGPDLGEQYF. As DNA, the CDR3 is TGTGCCAGCTCACCACCGGGGCCAGATCTAGGCGAGCAGTACTTC. The rearrangement joins TRBV18 to TRBJ2-7; perhaps TRBD1 as D (5 bases). V was cut by 0 bases and J by 6 bases, with 15 bases left in between. In germline, CDR1 is KGHSH, CDR2 LQKENI. This CDR3 is 15 amino acids long.